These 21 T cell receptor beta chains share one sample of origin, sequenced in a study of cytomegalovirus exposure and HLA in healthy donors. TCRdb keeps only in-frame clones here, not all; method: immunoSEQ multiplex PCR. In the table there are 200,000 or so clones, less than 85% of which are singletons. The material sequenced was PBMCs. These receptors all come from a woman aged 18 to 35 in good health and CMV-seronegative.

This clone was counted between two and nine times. The CDR3 DNA reads as TGCAGCGTAGGACAGGGGCGGCAGCCCCAGCATTTT. Protein product: CSVGQGRQPQHF. The gene calls are TRBV29-1 and TRBJ1-5; TRBD1 matches at 9 bases. V shed 6 bases and J 7 bases; nucleotides not matched to a gene: 4. CDR1 SQVTM and CDR2 ANQGSEA come from the germline V gene. The CDR3 is made up of 12 amino acids.

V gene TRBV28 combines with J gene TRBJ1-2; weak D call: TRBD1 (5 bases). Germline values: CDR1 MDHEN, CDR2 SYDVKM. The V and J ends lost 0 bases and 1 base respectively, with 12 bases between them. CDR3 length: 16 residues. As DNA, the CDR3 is TGTGCCAGCAGTTTATGGGGATGGGGGGATAACTATGGCTACACCTTC. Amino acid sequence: CASSLWGWGDNYGYTF.

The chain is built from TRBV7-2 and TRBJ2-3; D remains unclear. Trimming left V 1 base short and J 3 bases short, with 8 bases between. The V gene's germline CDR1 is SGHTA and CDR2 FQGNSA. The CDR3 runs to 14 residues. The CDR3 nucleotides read TGTGCCAGCAGCTTAGGGCAGCTTACAGATACGCAGTATTTT. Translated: CASSLGQLTDTQYF. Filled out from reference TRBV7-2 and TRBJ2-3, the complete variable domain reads GAGVSQSPSNKVTEKGKDVELRCDPISGHTALYWYRQSLGQGLEFLIYFQGNSAPDKSGLPSDRFSAERTGGSVSTLTIQRTQQEDSAVYLCASSLGQLTDTQYFGPGTRLTVL.

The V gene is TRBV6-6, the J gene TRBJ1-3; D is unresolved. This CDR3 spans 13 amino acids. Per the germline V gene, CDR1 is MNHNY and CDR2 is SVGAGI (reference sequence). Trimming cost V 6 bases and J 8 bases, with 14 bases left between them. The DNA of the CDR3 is TGTGCCAGCAGCCCCGGCCGCCTCTACACCATATATTTT. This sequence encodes CASSPGRLYTIYF.

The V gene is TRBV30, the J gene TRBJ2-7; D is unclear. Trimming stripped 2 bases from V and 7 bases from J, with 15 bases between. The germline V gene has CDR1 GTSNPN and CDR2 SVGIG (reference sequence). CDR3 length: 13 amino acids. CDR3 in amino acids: CAWSPPARREQYF. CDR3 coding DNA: TGTGCCTGGAGTCCACCCGCCCGTCGTGAGCAGTACTTC. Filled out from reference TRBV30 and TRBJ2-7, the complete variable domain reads SQTIHQWPATLVQPVGSPLSLECTVEGTSNPNLYWYRQAAGRGLQLLFYSVGIGQISSEVPQNLSASRPQDRQFILSSKKLLLSDSGFYLCAWSPPARREQYFGPGTRLTVT.

The CDR3 sequence is CASSWTRTHNSPLHF. The CDR3 DNA reads TGTGCCAGCAGTTGGACCAGGACGCATAATTCACCCCTCCACTTT. V gene TRBV6-5 combines with J gene TRBJ1-6; D not certain. The V end was cut by 4 bases, the J end by 5 bases, with 12 bases between. The CDR3 is 15 residues long. Germline V gene sequence: CDR1 MNHEY, CDR2 SVGAGI.

Written as DNA, the CDR3 is TGTGCCAGCAGCCTAGGGAGTTCACCCCTCCACTTT. Protein product: CASSLGSSPLHF. The rearrangement links TRBV5-4 to TRBJ1-6; no clear D. This CDR3 comprises 12 residues. Trimming cost V 4 bases and J 9 bases, with 8 bases left between them. CDR1 and CDR2 from the germline V gene are SGHNT and YYREEE (reference sequence).

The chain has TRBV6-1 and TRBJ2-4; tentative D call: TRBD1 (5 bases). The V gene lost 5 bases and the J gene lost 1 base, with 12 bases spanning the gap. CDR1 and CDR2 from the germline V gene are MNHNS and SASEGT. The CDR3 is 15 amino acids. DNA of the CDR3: TGTGCCAGCAGTACACAGGCTACCGCCAAAAACATTCAGTACTTC. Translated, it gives CASSTQATAKNIQYF.

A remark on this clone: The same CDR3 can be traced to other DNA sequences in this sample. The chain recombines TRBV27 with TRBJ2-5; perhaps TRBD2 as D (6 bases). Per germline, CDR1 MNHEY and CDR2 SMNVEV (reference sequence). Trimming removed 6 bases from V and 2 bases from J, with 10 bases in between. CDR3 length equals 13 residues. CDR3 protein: CASSWRAQETQYF. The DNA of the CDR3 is TGTGCCAGCAGCTGGAGGGCTCAAGAGACCCAGTACTTC.

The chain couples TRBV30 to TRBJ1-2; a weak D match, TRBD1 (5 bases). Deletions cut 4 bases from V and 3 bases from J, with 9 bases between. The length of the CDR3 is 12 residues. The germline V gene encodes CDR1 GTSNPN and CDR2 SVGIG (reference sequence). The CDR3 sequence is CAWIDRYYGYTF. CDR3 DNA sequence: TGTGCCTGGATCGACAGATACTATGGCTACACCTTC.

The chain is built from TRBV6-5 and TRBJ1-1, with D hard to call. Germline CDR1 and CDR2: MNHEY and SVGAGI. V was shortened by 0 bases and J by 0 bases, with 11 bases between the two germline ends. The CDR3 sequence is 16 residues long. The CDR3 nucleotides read TGTGCCAGCAGTTACTCGACGAGGAACTTGAACACTGAAGCTTTCTTT. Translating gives CASSYSTRNLNTEAFF.

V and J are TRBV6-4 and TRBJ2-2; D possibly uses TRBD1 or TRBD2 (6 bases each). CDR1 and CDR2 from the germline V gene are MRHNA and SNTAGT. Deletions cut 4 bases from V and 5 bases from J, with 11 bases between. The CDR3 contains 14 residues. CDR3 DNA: TGTGCCAGCAGTGCGGGGGCCGAGACCGGGGAGCTGTTTTTT. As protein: CASSAGAETGELFF.

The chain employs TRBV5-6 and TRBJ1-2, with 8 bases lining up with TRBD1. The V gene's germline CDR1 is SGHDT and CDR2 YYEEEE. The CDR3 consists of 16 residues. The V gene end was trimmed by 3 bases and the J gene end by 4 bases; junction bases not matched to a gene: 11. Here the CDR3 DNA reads TGTGCCAGCAGCTCGATTTCCCTGACAGGGGTCTATGGCTACACCTTC. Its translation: CASSSISLTGVYGYTF.

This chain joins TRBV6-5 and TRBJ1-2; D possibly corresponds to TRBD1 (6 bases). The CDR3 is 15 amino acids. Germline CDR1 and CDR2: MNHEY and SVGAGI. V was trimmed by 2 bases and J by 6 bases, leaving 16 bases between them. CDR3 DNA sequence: TGTGCCAGCAGTTACGGTCGGGGGGCGGAGGATGGCTACACCTTC. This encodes CASSYGRGAEDGYTF.

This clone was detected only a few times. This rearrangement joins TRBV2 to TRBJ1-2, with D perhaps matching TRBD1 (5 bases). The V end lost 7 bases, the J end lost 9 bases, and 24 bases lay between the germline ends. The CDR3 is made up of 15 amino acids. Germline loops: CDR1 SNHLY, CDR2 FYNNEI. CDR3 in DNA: TGTGCCAGCATCCGCGAGACAGAAGCCCGTGAGAGCTACACCTTC. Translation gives CASIRETEARESYTF.

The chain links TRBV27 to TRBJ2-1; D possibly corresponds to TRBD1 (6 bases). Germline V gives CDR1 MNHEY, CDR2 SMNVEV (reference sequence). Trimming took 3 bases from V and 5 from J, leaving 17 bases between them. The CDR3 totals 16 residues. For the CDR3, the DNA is TGTGCCAGCAGTTTCCTGAGTAGGGGGTCCCACAATGAGCAGTTCTTC. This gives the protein CASSFLSRGSHNEQFF.

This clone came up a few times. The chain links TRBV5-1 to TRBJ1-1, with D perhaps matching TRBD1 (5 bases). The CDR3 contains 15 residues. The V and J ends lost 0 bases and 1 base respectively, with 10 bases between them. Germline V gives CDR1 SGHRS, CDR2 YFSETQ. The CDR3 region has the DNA TGCGCCAGCAGCTTGGGACAGCGAAAGAACACTGAAGCTTTCTTT. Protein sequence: CASSLGQRKNTEAFF.

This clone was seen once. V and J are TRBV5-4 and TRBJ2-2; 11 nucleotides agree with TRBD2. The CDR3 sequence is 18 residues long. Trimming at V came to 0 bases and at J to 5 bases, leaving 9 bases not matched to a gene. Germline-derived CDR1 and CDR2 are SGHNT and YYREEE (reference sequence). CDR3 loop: CASSLDSGRAGWTGELFF. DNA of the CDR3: TGTGCCAGCAGCTTGGATAGCGGGAGGGCCGGTTGGACCGGGGAGCTGTTTTTT.

The DNA of the CDR3 is TGCAGCGTTGATGGGTCGGGATACAATGAGCAGTTCTTC. It yields the protein CSVDGSGYNEQFF. The genes are TRBV29-1 and TRBJ2-1; TRBD2 might be the D (5 bases). The CDR3 length is 13 residues. The germline CDR1 and CDR2 sequences are SQVTM and ANQGSEA. V was clipped by 3 bases and J by 4 bases, with 10 bases between them.

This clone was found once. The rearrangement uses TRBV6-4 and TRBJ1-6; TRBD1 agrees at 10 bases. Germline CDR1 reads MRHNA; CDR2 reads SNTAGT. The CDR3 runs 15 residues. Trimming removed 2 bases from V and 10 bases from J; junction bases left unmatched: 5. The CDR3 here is CASSDTRTGGSPLHF. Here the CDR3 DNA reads TGTGCCAGCAGTGACACTAGGACAGGGGGATCACCCCTCCACTTT.

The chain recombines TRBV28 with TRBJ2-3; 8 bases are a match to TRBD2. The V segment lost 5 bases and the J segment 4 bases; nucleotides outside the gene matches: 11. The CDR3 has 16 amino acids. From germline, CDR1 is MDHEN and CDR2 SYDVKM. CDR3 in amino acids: CASSHSSRGRSDTQYF. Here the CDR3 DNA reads TGTGCCAGCAGTCACTCGAGTCGCGGGAGGTCAGATACGCAGTATTTT.